Listed here are 10 T cell receptor beta chains from one sample, sequenced in a study of blood T cell repertoires in COVID-19. TCRdb keeps only in-frame clones here, not all; method: immunoSEQ multiplex PCR. The sample records hundreds of thousands of clones, 70% to 90% being singletons. The sequenced material came from peripheral blood. All receptors come from a woman aged 30 to 39 with acute or convalescent COVID-19.

This clone was counted between two and nine times. A junction end diverges from the germline sequence, so it may reflect a read error. J is TRBJ2-5 and V is TRBV7-2, with a possible D match to TRBD2 (5 bases). This CDR3 region has 13 residues. Germline V gene lookup returns CDR1 SGHTA and CDR2 FQGNSA. The CDR3 DNA reads TGTGCCAGCAGCTTGAGGGTACAAGGGACCCAGTACTTC. It yields the protein CASSLRVQGTQYF. Looking up the rest from reference TRBV7-2 and TRBJ2-5 gives the full variable domain: GAGVSQSPSNKVTEKGKDVELRCDPISGHTALYWYRQSLGQGLEFLIYFQGNSAPDKSGLPSDRFSAERTGGSVSTLTIQRTQQEDSAVYLCASSLRVQGTQYFGPGTRLLVL.

This clone appeared many times. This chain connects TRBV29-1 to TRBJ2-3, with a tentative D call TRBD1 (5 bases). This CDR3 is 12 amino acids long. V was trimmed by 4 bases and J by 4 bases, leaving 9 bases between them. CDR1 SQVTM and CDR2 ANQGSEA come from the germline V gene. CDR3 region: CSVVRAPDTQYF. CDR3 nucleotide sequence: TGCAGCGTTGTCAGGGCTCCAGATACGCAGTATTTT.

The chain is built from TRBV11-3 and TRBJ2-1, with TRBD2 matching 11 bases. This CDR3 is 16 amino acids long. From germline, CDR1 is SGHNT and CDR2 YENEEA. J gave up 9 bases and V 0 bases, and 7 bases lay outside the gene matches. CDR3 sequence: CASSLDSLAGGFEQFF. DNA for the CDR3: TGTGCCAGCAGCTTAGATAGCCTAGCGGGAGGCTTTGAGCAGTTCTTC.

This chain joins TRBV25-1 and TRBJ2-3; no definite D call. The CDR3 is 14 amino acids. The V end was cut by 4 bases, the J end by 2 bases, with 10 bases between. CDR1 MGHDK and CDR2 SYGVNS come from the germline V gene. The CDR3 here is CASSVGDVTDTQYF. In nucleotides, the CDR3 is TGTGCCAGCAGTGTAGGAGATGTCACAGATACGCAGTATTTT.

Of note for this clone: The sample carries other DNA sequences with the same CDR3. The genes are TRBV5-1 and TRBJ2-1; D is undetermined. Germline V gene sequence: CDR1 SGHRS, CDR2 YFSETQ. The CDR3 is 12 residues long. V gave up 0 bases and J gave up 7 bases, with 5 bases separating them. The DNA for the CDR3 is TGCGCCAGCAGCTTGGTATTGAATGAGCAGTTCTTC. It yields the protein CASSLVLNEQFF.

This clone was recorded once. The chain combines TRBV19 with TRBJ1-2; D not certain. Deletions cut 10 bases from V and 4 bases from J, with 25 bases between. The CDR3 runs to 16 residues. Germline CDR1 and CDR2: LNHDA and SQIVND (reference sequence). The CDR3 is CATKVTTPGVSYGYTF. The CDR3, as DNA: TGTGCCACTAAGGTCACGACGCCTGGAGTCAGCTATGGCTACACCTTC.

The V gene is TRBV19, the J gene TRBJ2-1, with 13 positions matching TRBD2. The CDR3 covers 16 residues. The germline gives CDR1 LNHDA, CDR2 SQIVND (reference sequence). The V gene end was trimmed by 2 bases and the J gene end by 7 bases; junction bases not matched to a gene: 5. The CDR3: CASSIRLAGGNNEQFF. The CDR3 bases are TGTGCCAGTAGTATAAGACTAGCGGGAGGTAATAATGAGCAGTTCTTC.

The V gene is TRBV6-2 or TRBV6-3, the J gene TRBJ1-1; no firm D call. This CDR3 has 14 amino acids. Germline V gives CDR1 MNHEY, CDR2 SVGEGT. V dropped 2 bases and J dropped 0 bases, with 7 bases sitting between them. Here the CDR3 DNA reads TGTGCCAGCAGTTACCCAGCGATGAACACTGAAGCTTTCTTT. Its protein is CASSYPAMNTEAFF.

This clone is a singleton in its sample. This rearrangement joins TRBV6-5 to TRBJ2-4; 8 bases map to TRBD1. Germline-derived CDR1 and CDR2 are MNHEY and SVGAGI. The CDR3 contains 14 residues. Losses at the gene ends were 6 bases for V and 7 bases for J; bases not matched to a gene: 8. The CDR3 DNA is TGTGCCAGCAGATTGGACAGGGTGAATAACATTCAGTACTTC. This encodes CASRLDRVNNIQYF.

This chain links TRBV6-5 with TRBJ2-1; the match to TRBD2 covers 13 bases. J was trimmed by 6 bases and V by 6 bases; bases with no gene match: 2. Per germline, CDR1 MNHEY and CDR2 SVGAGI. This CDR3 has 14 residues. The CDR3 sequence: CASRGTSGINEQFF. The CDR3 DNA follows: TGTGCCAGCAGGGGGACTAGCGGGATCAATGAGCAGTTCTTC.